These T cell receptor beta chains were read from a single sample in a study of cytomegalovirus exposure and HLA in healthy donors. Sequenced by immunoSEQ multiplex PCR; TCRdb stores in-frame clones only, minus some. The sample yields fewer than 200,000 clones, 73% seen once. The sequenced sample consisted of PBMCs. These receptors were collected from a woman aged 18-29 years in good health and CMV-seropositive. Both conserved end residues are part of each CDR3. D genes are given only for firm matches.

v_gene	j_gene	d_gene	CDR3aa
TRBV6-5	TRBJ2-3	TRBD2	CASSYLAGGGTDTQYF
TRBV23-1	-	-	CASSQTVTPYEQYF
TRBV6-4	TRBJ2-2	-	CASRGQSNTGELFF
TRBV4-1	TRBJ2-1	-	CASSQAINEQFF
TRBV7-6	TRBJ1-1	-	CASSSTVGPKDTEAFF
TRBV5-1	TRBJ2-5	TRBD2	CASSSYWEAGEKQETQYF
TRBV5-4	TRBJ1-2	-	CASSFGRAGLRGYTF
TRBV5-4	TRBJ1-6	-	CASSYRQTSYNSPLHF
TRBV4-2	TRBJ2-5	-	CASSQEWAGRETQYF
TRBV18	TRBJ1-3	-	CASSPRADTSSGNTIYF
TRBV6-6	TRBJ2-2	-	CASSILRQHTGELFF
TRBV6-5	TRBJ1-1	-	CASSYAPQYTEAFF
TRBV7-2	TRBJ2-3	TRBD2	CASSLRTSGGADTQYF
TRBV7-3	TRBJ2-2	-	CASSTVNGGELFF
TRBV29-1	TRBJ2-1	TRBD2	CSASLGGRYNEQFF
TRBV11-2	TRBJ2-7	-	CASGLDAGPYEQYF
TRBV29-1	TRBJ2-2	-	CSVAPMDSSNTGELFF
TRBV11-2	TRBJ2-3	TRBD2	CASSLGIGGAGDTQYF
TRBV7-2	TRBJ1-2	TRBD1	CASSLQGDRANYGYTF
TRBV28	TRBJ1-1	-	CASRRLEGRGTEAFF